This record covers a single T cell receptor (beta chain). What it binds is unknown. This entry is derived from a study of cytomegalovirus exposure and HLA in healthy donors. Turning to the study itself: Early on, a data release was issued that held roughly 80 million unique TCRs from HLA-typed donors. Study results and caveats: For TCR beta chains, V- and J-gene trimming was later linked to a missense DCLRE1C variant.

13 Jbeta primers and 60 Vbeta primers were used for the PCR. Produced via immunoSEQ multiplex PCR; TCRdb's table is partial and in-frame only. The table includes 150,000 to 200,000 clones, over 70% detected once. Germline values: CDR1 SGHAT, CDR2 FQNNGV. This CDR3 spans 16 amino acids. The ends were cut back, 2 bases at V and 4 bases at J, with 15 bases in the middle. This chain links TRBV11-2 with TRBJ1-5; D may be TRBD1 (5 bases). The TCR comes from a woman aged 25 to 45 in good health and CMV-seropositive. The specimen sequenced was PBMCs. The CDR3 sequence is CASSLWGGQKNQPQHF. CDR3 bases: TGTGCCAGCAGCTTATGGGGGGGTCAGAAGAATCAGCCCCAGCATTTT.